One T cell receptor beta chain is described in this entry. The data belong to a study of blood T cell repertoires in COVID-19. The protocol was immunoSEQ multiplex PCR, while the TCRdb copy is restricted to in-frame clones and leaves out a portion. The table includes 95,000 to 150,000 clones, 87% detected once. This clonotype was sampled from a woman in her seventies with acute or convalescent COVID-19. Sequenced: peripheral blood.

The CDR3 bases are TGTGCCAGCAGCATATCGGGACTAGCTGAAGAGACCCAGTACTTC. Translating it yields CASSISGLAEETQYF. V gene TRBV7-3 combines with J gene TRBJ2-5; TRBD2 matches 9 bases. V trimming: 5 bases; J trimming: 3 bases; junction bases outside the gene matches: 7. The CDR3 has 15 amino acids. Per the germline V gene, CDR1 is SGHTA and CDR2 is FQGTGA.